These T cell receptor beta chains were read from a single sample in a study of OX40 agonist ivuxolimab in advanced cancers. The data were produced by immunoSEQ multiplex PCR, yet TCRdb's version contains in-frame clones alone and is incomplete. Of about 73,000 clones in the sample, around nine tenths were seen once. The sample consisted of CD4+ or CD8+ T cells sorted from blood, taken in a trial of the OX40 agonist ivuxolimab. Receptors were obtained from an adult with an advanced solid tumor such as melanoma, head and neck, liver or kidney cancer. CDR3s include the opening cysteine and the closing phenylalanine or tryptophan. Fields, in order: CDR3 DNA, CDR3 protein, clone size, V gene, D gene, J gene. A D gene is named only where the DNA matches it firmly. For some rows the clone size is stated as once, few or many, or as a class when expanded; others skip it.

TGTGCCATCAGTGAGCGCCAGGGGGGGGATGGCTACACCTTC CAISERQGGDGYTF . TRBV10-3 TRBD1 TRBJ1-2
TGTGCCAGCAGTCTAGGGGCGGGACAGGGGGTCCTTAGCAATCAGCCCCAGCATTTT CASSLGAGQGVLSNQPQHF . TRBV27 TRBD1 TRBJ1-5
TGTGCCAGCAGTTCCATAGCGGACTCCTACGAGCAGTACTTC CASSSIADSYEQYF few TRBV27 . TRBJ2-7
TGCGCCAGCAGCCAAGGGGGCGGGAGGGAGAACACTGAAGCTTTCTTT CASSQGGGRENTEAFF . TRBV4-3 . TRBJ1-1
TGCAGCGTAGGGGACCAAGGCTACGAGCAGTACTTC CSVGDQGYEQYF . TRBV29-1 . TRBJ2-7
TGTGCCAGCAGTTTCGCCGCAGGGGGACAATACGAGCAGTACTTC CASSFAAGGQYEQYF . TRBV6-5 TRBD1 TRBJ2-7
TGTGCCACCAGCAGGACAGGGGACTATGGCTACACCTTC CATSRTGDYGYTF . TRBV15 TRBD1 TRBJ1-2
TGTGCCAGCAGTTACGACAGGTATTCCTATGGCTACACCTTC CASSYDRYSYGYTF . TRBV6-6 . TRBJ1-2
TGCGCCAGCAGCCAAGATCTATCAGGGGAGATAGCCGGGGAGCTGTTTTTT CASSQDLSGEIAGELFF . TRBV4-1 . TRBJ2-2
TGTGCCAGCAGCTTCGCTAGCGCCTACGAGCAGTACTTC CASSFASAYEQYF . TRBV7-2 . TRBJ2-7
TGCGCCAGCAGACAGACAGGCAATGAGCAGTTCTTC CASRQTGNEQFF . TRBV5-1 . TRBJ2-1
TGTGCCAGCAGTGAAGGGGCAGCCTATAGCAATCAGCCCCAGCATTTT CASSEGAAYSNQPQHF . TRBV2 . TRBJ1-5
TGTGCCAGCAGCTCGACAGGGGCATCCTACGAGCAGTACTTC CASSSTGASYEQYF . TRBV7-2 TRBD1 TRBJ2-7
TGTGCCAGCTCATCCGGGACTAGCGGGACTAGCACAGATACGCAGTATTTT CASSSGTSGTSTDTQYF once TRBV18 TRBD2 TRBJ2-3
TGCAGCGTTAGGACGGGTAGCACAGATACGCAGTATTTT CSVRTGSTDTQYF . TRBV29-1 . TRBJ2-3
TGTGCCAGCATGAGGCTAGCGACGAACACCGGGGAGCTGTTTTTT CASMRLATNTGELFF . TRBV27 . TRBJ2-2
TGTGCCAGCAGTAACGTGCCGGACAGCTATGGCTACACCTTC CASSNVPDSYGYTF few TRBV7-9 . TRBJ1-2
TGTGCCAGCAGTCGGACAGACGCTGACGCGTACGAGCAGTACTTC CASSRTDADAYEQYF . TRBV6-5 . TRBJ2-7
TGTGCCAGCAGCAAAGCGAAGGCCACCCTGCCGCCATACAATGAGCAGTTCTTC CASSKAKATLPPYNEQFF . TRBV21-1 . TRBJ2-1
TGTGCCTCTACCCCTTGGGGACGAGACAGGGCATTCCGGGCTTTCTTT CASTPWGRDRAFRAFF once TRBV19 TRBD1 TRBJ1-1
TGTGCCTGGCGTGCGGGAGCCGCAGATACGCAGTATTTT CAWRAGAADTQYF . TRBV30 TRBD2 TRBJ2-3
TGCGCCAGCAGCCCCCCGGGACAGAGGGGCCAGGTATACGAGCAGTACTTC CASSPPGQRGQVYEQYF once TRBV5-1 TRBD1 TRBJ2-7
TGTGCCTGGAGTTCCCGACTAGCGGGAGCTTCATACAATGAGCAGTTCTTC CAWSSRLAGASYNEQFF . TRBV30 TRBD2 TRBJ2-1
TGTGCCATCACTGAGGACAGGGAGGGGGAGCAGTTCTTC CAITEDREGEQFF . TRBV10-3 . TRBJ2-1
TGTGCCTGGAGTGGTGGCGTGGGCTACACCTTC CAWSGGVGYTF . TRBV30 . TRBJ1-2
TGTGCCAGCAGCCCAAAAAAGGGTAGGGGAGGGAACACTGAAGCTTTCTTT CASSPKKGRGGNTEAFF . TRBV7-9 . TRBJ1-1